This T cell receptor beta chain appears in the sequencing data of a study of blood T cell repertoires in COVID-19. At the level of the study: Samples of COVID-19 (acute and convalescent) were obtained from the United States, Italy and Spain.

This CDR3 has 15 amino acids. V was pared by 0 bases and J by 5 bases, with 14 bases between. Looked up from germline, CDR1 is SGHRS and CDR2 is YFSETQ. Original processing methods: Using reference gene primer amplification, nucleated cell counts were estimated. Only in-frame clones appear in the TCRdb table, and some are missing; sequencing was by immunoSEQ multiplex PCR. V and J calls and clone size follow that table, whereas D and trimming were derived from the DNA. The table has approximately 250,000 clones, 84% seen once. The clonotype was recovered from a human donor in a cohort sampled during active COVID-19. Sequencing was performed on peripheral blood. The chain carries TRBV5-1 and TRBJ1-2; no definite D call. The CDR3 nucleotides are TGCGCCAGCAGCTTGGATGTCAGGTCTCTATATGGCTACACCTTC. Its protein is CASSLDVRSLYGYTF.